The 8 T cell receptor beta chains in this list originate from one sample, sequenced in a study of blood T cell repertoires in COVID-19. Using immunoSEQ multiplex PCR, the repertoire was profiled, and TCRdb retains in-frame clones only, with some absent. Of roughly 150,000 clones in the sample, more than 75% were seen once. Sequencing was performed on peripheral blood. These receptors all stem from a woman aged 70-85 years with COVID-19, enrolled during active disease.

V and J are TRBV5-4 and TRBJ1-2, with D perhaps TRBD1 (5 bases). The CDR3 contains 13 residues. The germline CDR1 and CDR2 sequences are SGHNT and YYREEE (reference sequence). Between the trimmed V and J ends, which lost 4 bases and 5 bases, there was a span of 12 bases. CDR3 region: CASSAVGVYGYTF. The CDR3 nucleotides are TGTGCCAGCAGCGCAGTAGGGGTGTATGGCTACACCTTC.

The chain combines TRBV5-1 with TRBJ2-3, with TRBD2 matching 9 bases. Trimming at V came to 5 bases and at J to 4 bases, leaving 5 bases not matched to a gene. The CDR3 has 14 residues. CDR1 SGHRS and CDR2 YFSETQ come from the germline V gene. The CDR3, as DNA: TGCGCCAGCAGGGGGACTAGCTGGGCAGATACGCAGTATTTT. Its protein product is CASRGTSWADTQYF.

The rearrangement uses TRBV4-2 and TRBJ2-1, with 9 bases that match TRBD2. The trim removed 1 base at V and 7 bases at J, leaving 8 bases unmatched. The CDR3 consists of 16 residues. Per germline, CDR1 LGHNA and CDR2 YNFKEQ. CDR3 nucleotide sequence: TGTGCCAGCAGCCAAGTCTGGACTAGCGCCGGTAATGAGCAGTTCTTC. Its translation: CASSQVWTSAGNEQFF.

V usage is TRBV6-5 and J usage is TRBJ2-7; 8 positions match TRBD1. V dropped 8 bases and J dropped 2; count of bases not matched to a gene: 2. Per germline, CDR1 MNHEY and CDR2 SVGAGI. The CDR3 totals 12 residues. As DNA, the CDR3 is TGTGCCAGCGCAGGGGGCCCCTACGAGCAGTACTTC. This encodes CASAGGPYEQYF.

This chain links TRBV14 with TRBJ2-2; TRBD1 might be the D (5 bases). The CDR3 runs to 16 residues. CDR1 is SGHDN, CDR2 FVKESK, per germline. Trimming cost V 1 base and J 4 bases, with 13 bases left between them. This chain's CDR3 is CASSQGQGRGTGELFF. The CDR3 DNA is TGTGCCAGCAGCCAAGGCCAGGGTCGAGGCACCGGGGAGCTGTTTTTT.

This clone appeared a few times. The gene calls are TRBV7-2 and TRBJ1-1, with D perhaps TRBD1 (5 bases). The V and J ends lost 5 bases and 6 bases respectively, with 19 bases between them. CDR1 and CDR2 from the germline V gene are SGHTA and FQGNSA. The CDR3 is 15 amino acids. CDR3 bases: TGTGCCAGCAGCCTCCGGCAAAGGGTAGGGGCTGAAGCTTTCTTT. It codes for CASSLRQRVGAEAFF.

Here the CDR3 reads CASSREYRELPYNEQFF. The CDR3 nucleotides are TGTGCCAGTAGTAGGGAATACAGGGAATTGCCCTACAATGAGCAGTTCTTC. This sequence joins TRBV19 and TRBJ2-1, with a possible D match to TRBD1 (6 bases). This CDR3 has 17 amino acids. Germline lookup yields CDR1 LNHDA and CDR2 SQIVND (reference sequence). V was cut by 4 bases and J by 2 bases, with 18 bases left in between.

V gene TRBV11-2 combines with J gene TRBJ1-3, with 11 bases matching TRBD1. Per the germline V gene, CDR1 is SGHAT and CDR2 is FQNNGV. The CDR3 contains 16 residues. V shed 5 bases and J 2 bases; nucleotides not matched to a gene: 5. The CDR3 here is CASSTRTGGTGNTIYF. DNA of the CDR3: TGTGCCAGCAGCACCAGGACAGGGGGCACTGGAAACACCATATATTTT.